These 15 T cell receptor beta chains were all obtained from the same sample, sequenced in a study of siplizumab effects on memory and regulatory T cells (dated by TCRdb to between 2018 and 2020). Library preparation employed the immunoSEQ multiplex PCR assay. TCRdb holds this immuneACCESS table with in-frame rearrangements only. Some clones are missing; in checked studies, unresolved V genes explain under half, and the rest has no known cause. This sample gives approximately 97,000 clones in total; approximately 90% of them show up just once. The biggest ten clones account for roughly 1% of the sample. The sample consisted of CD4+ T cells sorted from blood. These receptors were obtained from a human donor in good health.

The V gene is TRBV4-2, the J gene TRBJ2-7; 8 bases match TRBD1. The CDR3 has 15 amino acids. The V gene end was trimmed by 1 base and the J gene end by 2 bases; junction bases not matched to a gene: 4. Germline loops: CDR1 LGHNA, CDR2 YNFKEQ. The CDR3 spells CASSQVRTGTYEQYF. As DNA, the CDR3 is TGTGCCAGCAGCCAAGTAAGGACAGGGACCTACGAGCAGTACTTC.

The sample holds one count of this clone. The chain is built from TRBV11-2 and TRBJ1-1; 8 bases line up with TRBD1. The CDR3 length is 16 residues. Germline trimming cut 5 bases from V and 3 bases from J; bases unmatched to any gene: 11. The V gene's germline CDR1 is SGHAT and CDR2 FQNNGV. The CDR3 protein is CASSPLDRGRDTEAFF. Here the CDR3 DNA reads TGTGCCAGCAGCCCACTAGACAGGGGTAGGGACACTGAAGCTTTCTTT.

CDR3 loop: CASSLAGGSDTQYF. The CDR3 region has the DNA TGCGCCAGCAGCTTGGCGGGAGGGTCAGATACGCAGTATTTT. The chain combines TRBV5-1 with TRBJ2-3; 8 positions match TRBD2. J lost 4 bases, V lost 0 bases, and 1 base had no gene match. The CDR3 extends over 14 amino acids. Per germline, CDR1 SGHRS and CDR2 YFSETQ.

This rearrangement joins TRBV9 to TRBJ1-1; the match to TRBD1 covers 8 bases. With 0 bases clipped from V and 0 bases from J, the junction kept 1 base outside the gene matches. The CDR3 loop spans 15 amino acids. Germline lookup yields CDR1 SGDLS and CDR2 YYNGEE. Here the CDR3 reads CASSVVDRVNTEAFF. The CDR3 nucleotides read TGTGCCAGCAGCGTAGTGGACAGGGTGAACACTGAAGCTTTCTTT.

The chain recombines TRBV5-4 with TRBJ2-7; tentative D call: TRBD1 (5 bases). V was pared by 0 bases and J by 2 bases, with 12 bases between. This CDR3 has 15 amino acids. The germline gives CDR1 SGHNT, CDR2 YYREEE (reference sequence). This chain's CDR3 is CASSLVRGGAYEQYF. CDR3 sequence (DNA): TGTGCCAGCAGCTTGGTTAGGGGTGGTGCCTACGAGCAGTACTTC.

The chain combines TRBV5-6 with TRBJ2-2; 14 nucleotides align to TRBD2. The V and J ends lost 4 bases and 6 bases, in that order; junction bases with no gene match: 11. CDR3 length: 18 amino acids. CDR1 is SGHDT and CDR2 is YYEEEE in the germline V gene. DNA of the CDR3: TGTGCCAGCAGCCAACGACTAGCGGGAGGGCCATTTCCCGGGGAGCTGTTTTTT. Its translation: CASSQRLAGGPFPGELFF. Supplemented by reference TRBV5-6 and TRBJ2-2, the full variable domain reads DAGVTQSPTHLIKTRGQQVTLRCSPKSGHDTVSWYQQALGQGPQFIFQYYEEEERQRGNFPDRFSGHQFPNYSSELNVNALLLGDSALYLCASSQRLAGGPFPGELFFGEGSRLTVL.

The CDR3 region has the DNA TGTGCCAGCAGCGCTCAGAGTAGGACAGGGTTCGCCGAGCAGTACTTC. As protein: CASSAQSRTGFAEQYF. V usage is TRBV6-6 and J usage is TRBJ2-7, with 8 bases that match TRBD1. V lost 6 bases and J lost 6; bases outside the gene matches: 16. The CDR3 length is 16 residues. Germline CDR1 MNHNY, CDR2 SVGAGI (reference sequence).

The chain uses TRBV5-4 and TRBJ2-1; D may be TRBD2 (6 bases). CDR1 and CDR2 (germline): SGHNT, YYREEE (reference sequence). The V gene lost 3 bases and the J gene lost 5 bases, with 12 bases spanning the gap. The CDR3 is 14 amino acids. This chain's CDR3 is CASSSGTWDNEQFF. CDR3 bases: TGTGCCAGCAGCTCTGGGACTTGGGACAATGAGCAGTTCTTC. The full variable domain, completed using reference TRBV5-4 and TRBJ2-1, is ETGVTQSPTHLIKTRGQQVTLRCSSQSGHNTVSWYQQALGQGPQFIFQYYREEENGRGNFPPRFSGLQFPNYSSELNVNALELDDSALYLCASSSGTWDNEQFFGPGTRLTVL.

The V gene is TRBV7-8, the J gene TRBJ2-1, with 7 bases aligning to TRBD2. CDR1 SGHVS and CDR2 FQNEAQ come from the germline V gene. The CDR3 is 11 amino acids. Unmatched junction bases numbered 4, after V lost 7 bases and J lost 10 bases. The CDR3 loop is CASTLGGEQFF. The CDR3 coding sequence is TGTGCCAGCACCCTCGGGGGGGAGCAGTTCTTC.

This chain connects TRBV1 to TRBJ2-5; TRBD2 was called by the table and not checked on the DNA. TRBV1 is marked as a pseudogene. The CDR3 is 15 residues long. The CDR3 here is CTSSQVLLAEETQYF. The CDR3 nucleotides read TGCACCAGCAGCCAAGTGTTGCTAGCGGAAGAGACCCAGTACTTC.

The chain is built from TRBV11-2 and TRBJ2-7; no clear D. The CDR3 is 12 residues long. V lost 5 bases and J lost 1, with 6 bases in between. Germline V gives CDR1 SGHAT, CDR2 FQNNGV. For the CDR3, the DNA is TGTGCCAGCAGCCCAGCATCCTACGAGCAGTACTTC. It is translated as CASSPASYEQYF.

The V call is TRBV5-4, the J call TRBJ2-2; D is unresolved. CDR3 length: 14 amino acids. The germline V and J ends were trimmed by 2 bases and 1 base, with 6 bases remaining between them. Germline V gene sequence: CDR1 SGHNT, CDR2 YYREEE (reference sequence). CDR3 sequence (DNA): TGTGCCAGCAGCTTAATCGAGAACACCGGGGAGCTGTTTTTT. It specifies CASSLIENTGELFF.

The chain joins TRBV10-3 to TRBJ2-3; tentatively, D is TRBD2 (6 bases). The CDR3 extends over 14 amino acids. V lost 3 bases and J lost 2, with 9 bases in between. Looked up from germline, CDR1 is ENHRY and CDR2 is SYGVKD. The CDR3 sequence is CAISDGGPTDTQYF. The CDR3 DNA follows: TGTGCCATCAGTGATGGAGGGCCCACAGATACGCAGTATTTT.

The chain combines TRBV5-5 with TRBJ2-3; D is ambiguous. This CDR3 contains 15 residues. Germline lookup yields CDR1 SGHKS and CDR2 YYEKEE (reference sequence). Trimming removed 1 base at V and 0 bases at J, with 9 bases between. CDR3 sequence (DNA): TGTGCCAGCAGCTTGCGGTGGGAAAGCACAGATACGCAGTATTTT. This gives the protein CASSLRWESTDTQYF.

The chain uses TRBV28 and TRBJ1-4, with 8 bases that match TRBD1. This CDR3 is built from 15 residues. V was pared by 8 bases and J by 5 bases, with 10 bases of the junction left unmatched. Germline V lookup: CDR1 MDHEN, CDR2 SYDVKM. The CDR3 here is CASRFPGTGNEKLFF. In DNA form, the CDR3 reads TGTGCCAGCCGATTCCCCGGGACAGGCAATGAAAAACTGTTTTTT.